This T cell receptor (beta chain) was sequenced in a study of T cell responses to AZD1222 COVID-19 vaccine. General observations from the study: Targeting of unmutated variant regions was reportedly seen in nearly half of spike-specific TCRs.

Profiling relied on immunoSEQ multiplex PCR, and the TCRdb table lists in-frame clones only, not all of them. This sample has approximately 200,000 clones, with 90% to 95% found just once. Comments on this clone: The antigen remains undetermined.

The length of the CDR3 is 11 residues. Looked up from germline, CDR1 is MDHEN and CDR2 is SYDVKM. V lost 10 bases and J lost 2, with 8 bases in between. The receptor was derived from an adult in good health. Specimen: peripheral blood, collected on day 0 of AZD1222 vaccination. V is TRBV28 and J is TRBJ1-1; D gene unclear. The CDR3 here is CATQTNTEAFF. CDR3 DNA sequence: TGTGCCACCCAAACAAACACTGAAGCTTTCTTT.